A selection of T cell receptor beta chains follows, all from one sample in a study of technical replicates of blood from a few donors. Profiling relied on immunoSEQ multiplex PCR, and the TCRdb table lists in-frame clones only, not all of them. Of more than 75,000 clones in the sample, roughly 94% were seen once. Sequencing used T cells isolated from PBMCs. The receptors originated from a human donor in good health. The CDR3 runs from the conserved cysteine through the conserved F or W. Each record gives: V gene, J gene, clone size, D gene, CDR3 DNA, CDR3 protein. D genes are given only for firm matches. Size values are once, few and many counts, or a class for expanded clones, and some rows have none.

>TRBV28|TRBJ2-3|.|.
TGTGCCAGCAGTTTCGCCTACTTGCGGAGGACAGATACGCAGTATTTT
CASSFAYLRRTDTQYF
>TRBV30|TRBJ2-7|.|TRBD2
TGTGCCTGGAACCATGCTAGCGGGGGCTACGAGCAGTACTTC
CAWNHASGGYEQYF
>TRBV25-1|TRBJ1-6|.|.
TGTGCCAGCAGTGAATTGGAGAGTTCACCCCTCCACTTT
CASSELESSPLHF
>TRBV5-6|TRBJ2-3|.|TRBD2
TGTGCCAGCAGCTACGTAGCGGGAGGGACAGATACGCAGTATTTT
CASSYVAGGTDTQYF
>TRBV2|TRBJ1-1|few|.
TGTGCCAGCAGTCCCGGGGTGAACACTGAAGCTTTCTTT
CASSPGVNTEAFF
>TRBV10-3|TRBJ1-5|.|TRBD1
TGTGCCACACGAGGCGAGGGGGCATGGCAGCCCCAGCATTTT
CATRGEGAWQPQHF
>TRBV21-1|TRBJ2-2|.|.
TGTGCCAGCAGCACAGGCAGGCCAAGGACACGGGAGCTGTTTTTT
CASSTGRPRTRELFF
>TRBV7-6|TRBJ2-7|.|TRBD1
TGTGCCAGCAGTCTACAGGGGGCTGCCTACGAGCAGTACTTC
CASSLQGAAYEQYF
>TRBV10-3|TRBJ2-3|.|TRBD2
TGTGCCATCAGTGAGGAACTAGCGGGGATCACAGATACGCAGTATTTT
CAISEELAGITDTQYF
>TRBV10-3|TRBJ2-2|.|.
TGTGCCATCGGGTCAGGAAGGACCGGGGAGCTGTTTTTT
CAIGSGRTGELFF
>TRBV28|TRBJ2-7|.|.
TGTGCCAGCAATGGCGGGGTTCAGACCTACGAGCAGTACTTC
CASNGGVQTYEQYF
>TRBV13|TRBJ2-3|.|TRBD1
TGTGCCAGCAGCCCCGGGACAGGGGGGGATACGCAGTATTTT
CASSPGTGGDTQYF
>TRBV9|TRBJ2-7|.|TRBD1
TGTGCCAGCAGCGCCGGGACAGGGCCCTACGAGCAGTACTTC
CASSAGTGPYEQYF
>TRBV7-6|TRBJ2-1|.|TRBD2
TGTGCCAGCAGCTTAGCGCCGAGCGGGAGCTACAATGAGCAGTTCTTC
CASSLAPSGSYNEQFF
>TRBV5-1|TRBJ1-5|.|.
TGCGCCAGCAGCAGTGGGACTGACTTCAATCAGCCCCAGCATTTT
CASSSGTDFNQPQHF
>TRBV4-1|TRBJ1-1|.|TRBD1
TGCGCCAGCAGCCAAGCAGGGGGTAAAGCTTTCTTT
CASSQAGGKAFF
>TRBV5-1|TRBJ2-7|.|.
TGCGCCAGCAGCTTGATGTCAGGCCATACCTACGAGCAGTACTTC
CASSLMSGHTYEQYF
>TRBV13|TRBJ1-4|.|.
TGTGCCAGCAGCTTCAGGGGTCAAAAACTGTTTTTT
CASSFRGQKLFF
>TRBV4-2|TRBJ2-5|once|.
TGTGCCAGCAGCCAAGAGCCGAGGGAGACCCAGTACTTC
CASSQEPRETQYF
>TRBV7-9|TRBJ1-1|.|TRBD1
TGTGCCAGCAACGTGAAACAACAGGGGCGCGGCAAGGGGGCTTTCTTT
CASNVKQQGRGKGAFF
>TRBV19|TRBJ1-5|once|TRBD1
TGTGCCAGTATAAAGGGACAGGGCCATCAGCCCCAGCATTTT
CASIKGQGHQPQHF
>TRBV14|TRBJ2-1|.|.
TGTGCCAGCAGCCCCAATCCGGGGAATGAGCAGTTCTTC
CASSPNPGNEQFF
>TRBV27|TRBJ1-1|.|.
TGTGCCAGCAGTTTATACGCAGGGAACACTGAAGCTTTCTTT
CASSLYAGNTEAFF
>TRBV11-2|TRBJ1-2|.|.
TGTGCCAGCAGCTGGCGAGGCAAAACGGACTATGGCTACACCTTC
CASSWRGKTDYGYTF